This T cell receptor (beta chain) comes out of a study of T cells in Graves' hyperthyroidism and ophthalmopathy. Amplified TCR beta CDR3 regions came from RNA transcripts. The primer set for the first-round RT-PCR of the TCR CDR3 was HTBI. TCRdb re-called the multiplex PCR reads with MiXCR, one entry per CDR3 protein. This sample has about 700,000 distinct CDR3 sequences, with 12% to 15% found just once. Study results and caveats: Blood held most thyroid clonotypes expanded above 0.001 frequency.

The CDR3 contains 11 residues. CDR1 and CDR2 from the germline V gene are MNHEY and SVGEGT. The V end lost 7 bases, the J end lost 4 bases, and 5 bases lay between the germline ends. Many counts were recorded for this clonotype. Antigen specificity is unknown. The patients, who ranged from 18 to 65 in age, presented with newly diagnosed hyperthyroidism lasting under 2 months. Any patient presenting with uncontrolled infection, other autoimmune disease, pregnancy or lactation was left out. PBMCs stemmed from over 7.5 ml fresh peripheral blood. This TCR derives from a woman between 18 and 30 years old with Graves' hyperthyroidism. The genes are TRBV6-2 or TRBV6-3 and TRBJ1-5; D is ambiguous. The material sequenced was blood. This chain's CDR3 is CASTRNQPQHF. DNA for the CDR3: TGTGCCAGCACGAGAAATCAGCCCCAGCATTTT.